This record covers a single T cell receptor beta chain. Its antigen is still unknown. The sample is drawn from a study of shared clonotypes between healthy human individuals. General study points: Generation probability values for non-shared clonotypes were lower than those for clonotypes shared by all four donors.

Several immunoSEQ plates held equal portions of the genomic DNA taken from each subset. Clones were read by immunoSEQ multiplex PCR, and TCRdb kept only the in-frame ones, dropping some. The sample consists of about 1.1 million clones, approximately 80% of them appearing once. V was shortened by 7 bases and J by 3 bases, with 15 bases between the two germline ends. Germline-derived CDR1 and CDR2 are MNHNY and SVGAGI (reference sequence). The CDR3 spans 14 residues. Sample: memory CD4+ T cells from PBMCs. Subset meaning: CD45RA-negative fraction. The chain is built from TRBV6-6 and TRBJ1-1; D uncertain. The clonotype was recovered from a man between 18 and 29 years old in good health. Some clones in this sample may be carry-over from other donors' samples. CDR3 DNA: TGTGCCAGCACAAAAAGGGTGGGGTACACTGAAGCTTTCTTT. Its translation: CASTKRVGYTEAFF.